One T cell receptor beta chain is described in this entry. Its cognate antigen is unknown. This table comes from immunoSEQ multiplex PCR, and its TCRdb copy is limited to in-frame clones, with some not included. The data show approximately 160,000 clones, with around 90% seen just once and around 2.7% held by the top ten. This sample was taken from a study of cytomegalovirus exposure and HLA in healthy donors. Study-wide findings and caveats: In vitro confirmation showed three CMV-associated chains to be CMV antigen specific. Accounts indicate the classifier identified cytomegalovirus status with strong specificity and sensitivity. Some TCR beta chains (roughly 150 of them) were listed as cytomegalovirus-associated. Most TCR sequences proved rare, with some public TCRs found in many donors.

CDR1 SGHVS and CDR2 FQNEAQ come from the germline V gene. The CDR3 contains 16 residues. V was clipped by 1 base and J by 3 bases; unmatched bases: 4. This receptor was obtained from a young woman in good health and CMV-seropositive. The sequenced sample was PBMCs. The J gene is TRBJ2-1, the V gene TRBV7-8, with TRBD2 matching over 9 bases. DNA of the CDR3: TGTGCCAGCAGCTTAGAGACACTAGCGGGCTACAATGAGCAGTTCTTC. This translates into CASSLETLAGYNEQFF.